Presented here are 21 T cell receptor beta chains from one specimen sequenced in a study of shared T cell receptors in the human thymus. TCRdb keeps only in-frame clones here, not all; method: immunoSEQ multiplex PCR. The repertoire holds 500,000 to 550,000 clones, with approximately 78% as singletons. These data were also reused for a study on human thymus T cells.

The source material was thymocytes. These receptors were collected from a boy in the first two years of life with a congenital heart defect.

V gene TRBV4-2 combines with J gene TRBJ2-7, with D perhaps matching TRBD1 (5 bases). CDR3 size: 15 residues. Germline V gives CDR1 LGHNA, CDR2 YNFKEQ. The V gene lost 0 bases and the J gene lost 9 bases, with 18 bases spanning the gap. As DNA, the CDR3 is TGTGCCAGCAGCCAAGACCCTCCACGGACATCGCGGCAGTACTTC. It translates to CASSQDPPRTSRQYF.

This rearrangement joins TRBV6-1 to TRBJ2-1; 11 bases match TRBD2. This CDR3 contains 16 residues. V trimming: 1 base; J trimming: 5 bases; junction bases outside the gene matches: 4. Germline loops: CDR1 MNHNS, CDR2 SASEGT. CDR3 coding DNA: TGTGCCAGCAGTGAAGAAGGGACTAGCGGAAACAATGAGCAGTTCTTC. Translated, it gives CASSEEGTSGNNEQFF.

In its sample, this clone was seen a few times. The chain links TRBV29-1 to TRBJ2-3; TRBD2 agrees at 7 bases. The CDR3 runs 14 residues. Germline values: CDR1 SQVTM, CDR2 ANQGSEA. Trimming removed 5 bases from V and 3 bases from J; junction bases left unmatched: 8. CDR3 protein: CSVPRRGGTDTQYF. The CDR3 region has the DNA TGCAGCGTTCCGAGGCGGGGAGGGACAGATACGCAGTATTTT.

The CDR3 DNA reads as TGTGCCAGGTTCGCCCGGCGGAGGGGCAATCAGCCCCAGCATTTT. Its translation is CARFARRRGNQPQHF. The V and J genes are TRBV25-1 and TRBJ1-5; D gene ambiguous. V shed 9 bases and J shed 2 bases, with 17 bases lying between them. Germline-derived CDR1 and CDR2 are MGHDK and SYGVNS. This CDR3 is 15 amino acids long.

This chain connects TRBV14 to TRBJ2-5; TRBD1 might be the D (5 bases). The CDR3 is 14 amino acids. Per germline, CDR1 SGHDN and CDR2 FVKESK. The V end was cut by 1 base, the J end by 1 base, with 7 bases between. The CDR3 reads CASSQAGIQETQYF. The CDR3 region has the DNA TGTGCCAGCAGCCAAGCAGGGATCCAAGAGACCCAGTACTTC.

V is TRBV6-7 and J is TRBJ1-5; weak D call: TRBD1 (5 bases). TRBV6-7 is noted as an ORF with a role that remains uncertain. This CDR3 has 14 amino acids. Trimming took 0 bases from V and 4 from J, leaving 7 bases between them. CDR3 nucleotides: TGTGCCAGCAGTTACTCGAAGGGGAATCAGCCCCAGCATTTT. Translating it yields CASSYSKGNQPQHF.

The chain links TRBV29-1 to TRBJ2-6; D is unresolved. CDR1 and CDR2 (germline): SQVTM, ANQGSEA. Trimming pared 8 bases from V and 4 bases from J, leaving 15 bases between. This CDR3 has 14 amino acids. DNA for the CDR3: TGCAGCCCTGCACAAGTTTCAGGGGCCAACGTCCTGACTTTC. It yields the protein CSPAQVSGANVLTF.

The CDR3 is CARQGAGETQYF. The DNA of the CDR3 is TGTGCCAGACAGGGGGCGGGGGAGACCCAGTACTTC. The rearrangement uses TRBV2 and TRBJ2-5; 9 bases line up with TRBD1. Looked up from germline, CDR1 is SNHLY and CDR2 is FYNNEI. This CDR3 spans 12 amino acids. V trimming: 9 bases; J trimming: 5 bases; junction bases outside the gene matches: 4.

This clone was observed a few times. This chain links TRBV6-1 with TRBJ2-7; 7 bases match TRBD1. The germline V gene encodes CDR1 MNHNS and CDR2 SASEGT. The CDR3 is made up of 14 amino acids. J lost 1 base, V lost 4 bases, and 4 bases had no gene match. Here the CDR3 reads CASSVGQESYEQYF. CDR3 bases: TGTGCCAGCAGTGTAGGACAGGAGTCCTACGAGCAGTACTTC.

The CDR3 nucleotides read TGTGCCAGCAGCCCGACTAGGTTCTACGAGCAGTACTTC. Translation gives CASSPTRFYEQYF. The chain has TRBV7-9 and TRBJ2-7; TRBD2 might be the D (6 bases). Between the trimmed V and J ends, which lost 5 bases and 3 bases, there was a span of 11 bases. In germline, CDR1 is SEHNR, CDR2 FQNEAQ (reference sequence). This CDR3 comprises 13 residues.

This clone was observed once. The V and J genes are TRBV6-1 and TRBJ1-5, with D unclear. The V gene lost 6 bases and the J gene lost 2 bases, with 14 bases spanning the gap. Germline V gene sequence: CDR1 MNHNS, CDR2 SASEGT. The CDR3 is made up of 15 amino acids. The CDR3 region has the DNA TGTGCCAGCAGAAATATCCTCCGGGGCAATCAGCCCCAGCATTTT. It codes for CASRNILRGNQPQHF.

This clone was seen more than once but under ten times. The rearrangement links TRBV4-3 to TRBJ1-3; D is unresolved. The germline V gene encodes CDR1 LGHNA and CDR2 YSLEER. The V gene lost 0 bases and the J gene lost 0 bases, with 9 bases spanning the gap. This CDR3 comprises 16 residues. The CDR3 bases are TGCGCCAGCAGCCAAGAGGAGCAAATCTCTGGAAACACCATATATTTT. This gives the protein CASSQEEQISGNTIYF.

The chain employs TRBV4-1 and TRBJ2-4; 12 nucleotides match TRBD2. CDR1 is MGHRA, CDR2 YSYEKL, per germline. V was pared by 2 bases and J by 7 bases, with 3 bases of the junction left unmatched. The CDR3 length is 15 residues. The CDR3 region has the DNA TGCGCCAGCAGCCAACGACTAGCGGGAGTCAACATTCAGTACTTC. This encodes CASSQRLAGVNIQYF.

The chain links TRBV14 to TRBJ2-1; 16 bases agree with TRBD2. The V and J ends lost 3 bases and 1 base, in that order; junction bases with no gene match: 3. This CDR3 contains 18 residues. Germline CDR1 and CDR2: SGHDN and FVKESK. CDR3 residues: CASSQSGLAGGSYNEQFF. CDR3 sequence (DNA): TGTGCCAGCAGCCAGTCGGGACTAGCGGGAGGGTCCTACAATGAGCAGTTCTTC.

This clone appeared a few times. The chain employs TRBV2 and TRBJ1-2, with TRBD1 matching over 7 bases. Trimming took 8 bases from V and 1 from J; bases not matched to a gene: 4. Germline V gene data show CDR1 as SNHLY and CDR2 as FYNNEI. The CDR3 sequence is 13 residues long. The CDR3 protein is CASDRARNYGYTF. DNA for the CDR3: TGTGCCAGCGACAGGGCCCGTAACTATGGCTACACCTTC.

About this clone itself: A junction boundary mismatches the germline segment, possibly from a read error. This chain connects TRBV5-1 to TRBJ2-5; tentatively, D is TRBD1 (5 bases). The CDR3 totals 15 residues. Germline V gene data show CDR1 as SGHRS and CDR2 as YFSETQ. Here the CDR3 reads CASRFVYSKGETQYF. The CDR3 nucleotides read TGCGCCAGCCGCTTCGTGTACAGCAAGGGGGAGACCCAGTACTTC.

The chain joins TRBV5-1 to TRBJ1-3, with D perhaps matching TRBD1 (5 bases). The germline V gene has CDR1 SGHRS and CDR2 YFSETQ. This CDR3 region has 16 residues. The V gene lost 0 bases and the J gene lost 2 bases, with 12 bases spanning the gap. The CDR3 loop reads CASSLAPQGTGNTIYF. CDR3 nucleotides: TGCGCCAGCAGCTTGGCGCCCCAGGGAACTGGAAACACCATATATTTT.

The V and J genes are TRBV5-1 and TRBJ2-7; TRBD2 might be the D (5 bases). The CDR3 is 14 amino acids. Germline V lookup: CDR1 SGHRS, CDR2 YFSETQ. The V end lost 5 bases, the J end lost 5 bases, and 17 bases lay between the germline ends. The CDR3 loop is CASSSSAGADEQYF. The CDR3 region has the DNA TGCGCCAGCAGTTCTAGTGCCGGAGCGGACGAGCAGTACTTC.

This rearrangement joins TRBV28 to TRBJ1-1; 10 bases align to TRBD1. J was trimmed by 3 bases and V by 5 bases; bases with no gene match: 12. The CDR3 length is 17 residues. In germline, CDR1 is MDHEN, CDR2 SYDVKM. The CDR3 spells CASSLQRDRGGHTEAFF. In DNA, the CDR3 is TGTGCCAGCAGTCTCCAAAGGGACAGGGGTGGCCACACTGAAGCTTTCTTT.

The rearrangement uses TRBV18 and TRBJ1-5; 8 bases agree with TRBD1. Per the germline V gene, CDR1 is KGHSH and CDR2 is LQKENI. The CDR3 is made up of 16 amino acids. Unmatched junction bases numbered 9, after V lost 3 bases and J lost 5 bases. The CDR3 here is CASSPPGQGSYQPQHF. Written as DNA, the CDR3 is TGTGCCAGCTCACCTCCCGGACAGGGTTCGTATCAGCCCCAGCATTTT.

The chain combines TRBV4-2 with TRBJ2-1; D unclear. From germline, CDR1 is LGHNA and CDR2 YNFKEQ. Trimming cost V 6 bases and J 3 bases, with 21 bases left between them. There are 17 residues in the CDR3. CDR3 in amino acids: CASSPPLLPRLYNEQFF. The CDR3 nucleotides are TGTGCCAGCAGTCCACCCTTGTTGCCGCGTCTCTACAATGAGCAGTTCTTC.